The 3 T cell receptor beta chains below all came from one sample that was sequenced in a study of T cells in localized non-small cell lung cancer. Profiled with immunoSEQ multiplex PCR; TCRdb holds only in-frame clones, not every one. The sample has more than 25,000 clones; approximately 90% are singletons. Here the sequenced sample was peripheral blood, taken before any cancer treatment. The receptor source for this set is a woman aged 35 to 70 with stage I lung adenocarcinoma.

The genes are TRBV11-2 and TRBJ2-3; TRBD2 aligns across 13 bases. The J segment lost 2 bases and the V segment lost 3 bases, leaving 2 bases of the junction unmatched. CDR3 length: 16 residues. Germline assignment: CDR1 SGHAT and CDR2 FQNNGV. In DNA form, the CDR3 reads TGTGCCAGCAGCTTCGGACTAGCGGGAGACACAGATACGCAGTATTTT. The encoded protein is CASSFGLAGDTDTQYF.

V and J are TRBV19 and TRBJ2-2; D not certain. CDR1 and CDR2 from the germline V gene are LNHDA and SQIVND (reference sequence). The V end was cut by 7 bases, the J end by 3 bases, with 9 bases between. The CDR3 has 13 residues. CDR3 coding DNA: TGTGCCAGTAACTCCATCGACACCGGGGAGCTGTTTTTT. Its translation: CASNSIDTGELFF.

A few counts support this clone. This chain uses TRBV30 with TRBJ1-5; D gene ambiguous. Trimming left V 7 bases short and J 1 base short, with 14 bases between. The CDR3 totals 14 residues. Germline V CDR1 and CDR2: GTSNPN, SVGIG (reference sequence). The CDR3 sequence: CAYGLGMSNQPQHF. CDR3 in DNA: TGTGCCTACGGATTAGGCATGAGCAATCAGCCCCAGCATTTT.